This T cell receptor (beta chain) was retrieved from a study of cytomegalovirus exposure and HLA in healthy donors. On the study more broadly: Of the donors genotyped, a few hundred in all, around 76% fell in the Caucasian-associated ancestry cluster. Study-level points and caveats: What a later analysis showed was that several of the most significant clusters appeared linked to common viral pathogens. The later analysis indicated that the majority of CMV-associated TCR beta chains appeared HLA-restricted. The productive fraction for most TCR beta V segments was about 87% or about 30% in an earlier analysis.

Only a few counts were recorded for this clone. Its matching antigen is unknown. Germline CDR1 is SGHVS and CDR2 is FQNEAQ. The CDR3 sequence is 15 residues long. V dropped 6 bases and J dropped 7 bases, with 20 bases sitting between them. In the PCR, 60 Vbeta and 13 Jbeta primers were used. Measured with immunoSEQ multiplex PCR; TCRdb has only the in-frame clones, and not every one. This sample has 80,000 to 90,000 clones, with more than 65% found just once. The chain joins TRBV7-8 to TRBJ2-3; a possible D gene is TRBD2 (5 bases). The sample consisted of PBMCs. The receptor's source is a man under 40 in good health and CMV-seronegative. The CDR3 nucleotides are TGTGCCAGCAGAAAATTGAGAACCGGGATGCATACGCAGTATTTT. Translation: CASRKLRTGMHTQYF.